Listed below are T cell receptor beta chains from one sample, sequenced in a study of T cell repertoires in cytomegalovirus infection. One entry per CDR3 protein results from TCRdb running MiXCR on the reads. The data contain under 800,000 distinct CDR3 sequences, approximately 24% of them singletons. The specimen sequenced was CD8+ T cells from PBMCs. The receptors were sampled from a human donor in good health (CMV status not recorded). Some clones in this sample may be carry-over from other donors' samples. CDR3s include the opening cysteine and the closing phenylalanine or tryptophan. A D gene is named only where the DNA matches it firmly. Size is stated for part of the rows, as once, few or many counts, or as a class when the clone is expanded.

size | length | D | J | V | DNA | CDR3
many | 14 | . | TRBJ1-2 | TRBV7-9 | TGTGCCAGCAGCTTAAGAATTTCCAACTATGGCTACACCTTC | CASSLRISNYGYTF
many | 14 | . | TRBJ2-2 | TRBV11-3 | TGTGCCAGCAGCCCCGGGACTAACACCGGGGAGCTGTTTTTT | CASSPGTNTGELFF
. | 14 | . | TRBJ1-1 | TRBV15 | TGTGCCACCAACAGAGACCAGGGTGACACTGAAGCTTTCTTT | CATNRDQGDTEAFF
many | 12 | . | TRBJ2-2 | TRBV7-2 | TGTGCCTCGGCAGGGTTGTCCGGGGAGCTGTTTTTT | CASAGLSGELFF
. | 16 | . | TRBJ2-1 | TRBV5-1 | TGCGCCAGCAGCCCTGGGGCGGGTAGCTCCTACAATGAGCAGTTCTTC | CASSPGAGSSYNEQFF
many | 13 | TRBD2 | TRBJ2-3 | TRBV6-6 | TGTGCCAGCAGTTACTCCCCTAGCGGGGGGTACAATTTT | CASSYSPSGGYNF
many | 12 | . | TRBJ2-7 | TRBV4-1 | TGCGCCAGCAGCCAAGGCCCCTACGAGCAGTACTTC | CASSQGPYEQYF
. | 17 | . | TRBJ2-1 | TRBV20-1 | TGCAGTGCTAGAGTACCCTCCGGGACTCTGACTTACAATGAGCAGTTCTTC | CSARVPSGTLTYNEQFF
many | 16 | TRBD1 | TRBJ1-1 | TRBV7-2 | TGTGCCAGCAGCTTAGCGAGGACAGGGGCGGACACTGAAGCTTTCTTT | CASSLARTGADTEAFF
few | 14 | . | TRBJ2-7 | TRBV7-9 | TGTGCCAGCAGCTCCCCGGGACTTCCAAGCGAGCAGTACTTC | CASSSPGLPSEQYF
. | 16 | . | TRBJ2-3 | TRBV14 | TGTGCCAGCAGCCAAGATGGGGGGGCAGGGGCAGATACGCAGTATTTT | CASSQDGGAGADTQYF
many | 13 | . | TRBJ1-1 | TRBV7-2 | TGTGCCAGCAGCACAGGGTGGGACACTGAAGCTTTCTTT | CASSTGWDTEAFF
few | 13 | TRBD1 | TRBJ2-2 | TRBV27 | TGTGCCTGTGGACAGGGGACCACCGGGGAGCTGTTTTTT | CACGQGTTGELFF
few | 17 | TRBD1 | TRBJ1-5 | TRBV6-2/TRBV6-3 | TGTGCCAGCAGTTATTCCTTCGGACAGGGGTACAATCAGCCCCAGCATTTT | CASSYSFGQGYNQPQHF
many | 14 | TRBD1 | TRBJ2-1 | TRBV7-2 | TGTGCCAGCAGCTTTTTGACAGGGGGCAATGAGCAGTTCTTC | CASSFLTGGNEQFF
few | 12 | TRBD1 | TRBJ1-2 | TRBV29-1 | TGCAGCGTCGAACAGGGGGGGCGCGGCTACACCTTC | CSVEQGGRGYTF
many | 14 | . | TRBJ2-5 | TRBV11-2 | TGTGCCAGCTCCTACTTGGGGGATCAAGAGACCCAGTACTTC | CASSYLGDQETQYF
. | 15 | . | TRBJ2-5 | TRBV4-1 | TGCGCCAGCAGCCAAGAGCTGGGGCGGTTAGAGACCCAGTACTTC | CASSQELGRLETQYF
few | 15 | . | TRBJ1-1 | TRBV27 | TGTGCCAGCAGTTTTTCAGGGACGGGGAACACTGAAGCTTTCTTT | CASSFSGTGNTEAFF
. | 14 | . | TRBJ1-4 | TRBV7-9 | TGTGCCAGCAGAGGTCCCGGTGGAGGGGAAAAACTGTTTTTT | CASRGPGGGEKLFF
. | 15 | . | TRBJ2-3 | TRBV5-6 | TGTGCCAGCAGCATTAGACAGGCGAGCACAGTTACGCAGTATTTT | CASSIRQASTVTQYF
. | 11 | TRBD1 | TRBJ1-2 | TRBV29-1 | TGCAGCGTTGAGGACAGGGTTTCCTACACCTTC | CSVEDRVSYTF
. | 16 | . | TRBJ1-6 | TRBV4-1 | TGCGCCAGCAGCCCGACCGAGGGCTCCTATAATTCACCCCTCCACTTT | CASSPTEGSYNSPLHF
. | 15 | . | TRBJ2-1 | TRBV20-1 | TGCAGTGCTAGAGACAGGGCTAGCTCCTACAATGAGCAGTTCTTC | CSARDRASSYNEQFF
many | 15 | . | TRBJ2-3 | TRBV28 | TGTGCCAGCAGTTCCCTCTCTGTGGGGGCAGATACGCAGTATTTT | CASSSLSVGADTQYF
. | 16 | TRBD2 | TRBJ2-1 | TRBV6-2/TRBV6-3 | TGTGCCAGCAGTTACTCGGGACTAGCGGGGGACAATGAGCAGTTCTTC | CASSYSGLAGDNEQFF
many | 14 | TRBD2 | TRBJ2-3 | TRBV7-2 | TGTGCCAGCAGCATAGCGGGGGGCACAGATACGCAGTATTTT | CASSIAGGTDTQYF
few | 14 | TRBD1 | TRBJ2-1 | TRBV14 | TGTGCCAGCAGCCCCTGGGGACAGTACAATGAGCAGTTCTTC | CASSPWGQYNEQFF
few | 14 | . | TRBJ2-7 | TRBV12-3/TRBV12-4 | TGTGCCAGCAGTCCCCGGGGCCCACCCTACGAGCAGTACTTC | CASSPRGPPYEQYF
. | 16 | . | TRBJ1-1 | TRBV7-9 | TGTGCCAGCCCTGGGGGGGACCTCGGGAAAGGGACTGAAGCTTTCTTT | CASPGGDLGKGTEAFF
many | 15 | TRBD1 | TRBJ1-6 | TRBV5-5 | TGTGCCAGCAGCCCCGGACAGGGGTTAAATTCACCCCTCCACTTT | CASSPGQGLNSPLHF
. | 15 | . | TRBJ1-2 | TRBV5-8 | TGTGCCAGCAGCTTGGCTCGGGACCCAGTGGAAGGCTACACCTTC | CASSLARDPVEGYTF
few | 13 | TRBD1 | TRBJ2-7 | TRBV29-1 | TGCAGCGTCGGGACAGGGGGAAGCTACGAGCAGTACTTC | CSVGTGGSYEQYF
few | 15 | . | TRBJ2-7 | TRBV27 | TGTGCCAGCAGTTTACTAACAGGTCTCTCCTACGAGCAGTACTTC | CASSLLTGLSYEQYF
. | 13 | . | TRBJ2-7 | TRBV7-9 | TGTGCCAGCAGCTTACGGGGGGCCCTCGAGCAGTACTTC | CASSLRGALEQYF
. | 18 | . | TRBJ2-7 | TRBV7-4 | TGTGCCAGCAGCTTAACTGGGGGAGCTAAGGGGTTCTCCTACGAGCAGTACTTC | CASSLTGGAKGFSYEQYF
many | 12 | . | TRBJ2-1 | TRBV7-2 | TGTGCCAGCAGCGGGGGTATGAATGAGCAGTTCTTC | CASSGGMNEQFF
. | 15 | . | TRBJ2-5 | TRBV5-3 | TGTGCCAGCAGCTTGGGTCTGGGCCCCGGGGAGATCCAGTACTTC | CASSLGLGPGEIQYF
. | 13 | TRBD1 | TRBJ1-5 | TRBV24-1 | TGTGCCACCAGTGAGGCAGGGGGCCGGCCCCAGCATTTT | CATSEAGGRPQHF
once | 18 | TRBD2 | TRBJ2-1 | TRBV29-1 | TGCAGCGTTACTCCGGGACTAGCGGGGGCCAGCTCCTACAATGAGCAGTTCTTC | CSVTPGLAGASSYNEQFF
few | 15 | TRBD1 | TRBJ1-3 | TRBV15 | TGTGCCACCAGCAGAGACAGGGGGACGGGAAACACCATATATTTT | CATSRDRGTGNTIYF
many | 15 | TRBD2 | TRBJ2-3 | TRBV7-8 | TGTGCCAGCAGCTTAGAGGCCGGGGGGGAAGATACGCAGTATTTT | CASSLEAGGEDTQYF
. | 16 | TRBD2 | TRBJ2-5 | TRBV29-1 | TGCAGCGTTCCCTCGGCGGGGGGCACGTACCAAGAGACCCAGTACTTC | CSVPSAGGTYQETQYF